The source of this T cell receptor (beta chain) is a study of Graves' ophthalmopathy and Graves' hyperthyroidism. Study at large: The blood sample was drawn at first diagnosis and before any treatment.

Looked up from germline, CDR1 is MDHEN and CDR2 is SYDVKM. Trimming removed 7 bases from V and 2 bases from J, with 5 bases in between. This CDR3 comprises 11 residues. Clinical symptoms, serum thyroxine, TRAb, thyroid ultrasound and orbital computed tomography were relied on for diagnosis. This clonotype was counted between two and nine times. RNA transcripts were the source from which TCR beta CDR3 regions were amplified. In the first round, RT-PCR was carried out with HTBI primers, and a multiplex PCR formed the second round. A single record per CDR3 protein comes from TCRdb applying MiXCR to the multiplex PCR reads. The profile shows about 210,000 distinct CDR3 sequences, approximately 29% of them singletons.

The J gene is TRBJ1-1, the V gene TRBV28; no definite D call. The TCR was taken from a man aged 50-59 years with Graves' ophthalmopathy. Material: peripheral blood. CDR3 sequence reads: CASKGNTEAFF. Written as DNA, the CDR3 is TGTGCCAGCAAAGGCAACACTGAAGCTTTCTTT.